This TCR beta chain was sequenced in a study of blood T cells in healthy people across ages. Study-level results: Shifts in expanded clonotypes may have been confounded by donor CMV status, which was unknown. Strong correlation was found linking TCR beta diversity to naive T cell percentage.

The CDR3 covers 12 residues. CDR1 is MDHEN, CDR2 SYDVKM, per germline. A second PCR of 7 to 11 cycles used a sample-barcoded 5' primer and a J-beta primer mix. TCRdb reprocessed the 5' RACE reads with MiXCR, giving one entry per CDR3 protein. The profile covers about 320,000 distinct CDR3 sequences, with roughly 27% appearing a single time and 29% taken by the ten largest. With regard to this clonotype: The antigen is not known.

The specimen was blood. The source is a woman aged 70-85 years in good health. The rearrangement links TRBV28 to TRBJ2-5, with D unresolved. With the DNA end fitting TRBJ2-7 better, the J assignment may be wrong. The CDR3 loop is CASTQTSYEQYF. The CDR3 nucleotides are TGTGCCAGCACCCAGACTTCCTACGAGCAGTACTTC.